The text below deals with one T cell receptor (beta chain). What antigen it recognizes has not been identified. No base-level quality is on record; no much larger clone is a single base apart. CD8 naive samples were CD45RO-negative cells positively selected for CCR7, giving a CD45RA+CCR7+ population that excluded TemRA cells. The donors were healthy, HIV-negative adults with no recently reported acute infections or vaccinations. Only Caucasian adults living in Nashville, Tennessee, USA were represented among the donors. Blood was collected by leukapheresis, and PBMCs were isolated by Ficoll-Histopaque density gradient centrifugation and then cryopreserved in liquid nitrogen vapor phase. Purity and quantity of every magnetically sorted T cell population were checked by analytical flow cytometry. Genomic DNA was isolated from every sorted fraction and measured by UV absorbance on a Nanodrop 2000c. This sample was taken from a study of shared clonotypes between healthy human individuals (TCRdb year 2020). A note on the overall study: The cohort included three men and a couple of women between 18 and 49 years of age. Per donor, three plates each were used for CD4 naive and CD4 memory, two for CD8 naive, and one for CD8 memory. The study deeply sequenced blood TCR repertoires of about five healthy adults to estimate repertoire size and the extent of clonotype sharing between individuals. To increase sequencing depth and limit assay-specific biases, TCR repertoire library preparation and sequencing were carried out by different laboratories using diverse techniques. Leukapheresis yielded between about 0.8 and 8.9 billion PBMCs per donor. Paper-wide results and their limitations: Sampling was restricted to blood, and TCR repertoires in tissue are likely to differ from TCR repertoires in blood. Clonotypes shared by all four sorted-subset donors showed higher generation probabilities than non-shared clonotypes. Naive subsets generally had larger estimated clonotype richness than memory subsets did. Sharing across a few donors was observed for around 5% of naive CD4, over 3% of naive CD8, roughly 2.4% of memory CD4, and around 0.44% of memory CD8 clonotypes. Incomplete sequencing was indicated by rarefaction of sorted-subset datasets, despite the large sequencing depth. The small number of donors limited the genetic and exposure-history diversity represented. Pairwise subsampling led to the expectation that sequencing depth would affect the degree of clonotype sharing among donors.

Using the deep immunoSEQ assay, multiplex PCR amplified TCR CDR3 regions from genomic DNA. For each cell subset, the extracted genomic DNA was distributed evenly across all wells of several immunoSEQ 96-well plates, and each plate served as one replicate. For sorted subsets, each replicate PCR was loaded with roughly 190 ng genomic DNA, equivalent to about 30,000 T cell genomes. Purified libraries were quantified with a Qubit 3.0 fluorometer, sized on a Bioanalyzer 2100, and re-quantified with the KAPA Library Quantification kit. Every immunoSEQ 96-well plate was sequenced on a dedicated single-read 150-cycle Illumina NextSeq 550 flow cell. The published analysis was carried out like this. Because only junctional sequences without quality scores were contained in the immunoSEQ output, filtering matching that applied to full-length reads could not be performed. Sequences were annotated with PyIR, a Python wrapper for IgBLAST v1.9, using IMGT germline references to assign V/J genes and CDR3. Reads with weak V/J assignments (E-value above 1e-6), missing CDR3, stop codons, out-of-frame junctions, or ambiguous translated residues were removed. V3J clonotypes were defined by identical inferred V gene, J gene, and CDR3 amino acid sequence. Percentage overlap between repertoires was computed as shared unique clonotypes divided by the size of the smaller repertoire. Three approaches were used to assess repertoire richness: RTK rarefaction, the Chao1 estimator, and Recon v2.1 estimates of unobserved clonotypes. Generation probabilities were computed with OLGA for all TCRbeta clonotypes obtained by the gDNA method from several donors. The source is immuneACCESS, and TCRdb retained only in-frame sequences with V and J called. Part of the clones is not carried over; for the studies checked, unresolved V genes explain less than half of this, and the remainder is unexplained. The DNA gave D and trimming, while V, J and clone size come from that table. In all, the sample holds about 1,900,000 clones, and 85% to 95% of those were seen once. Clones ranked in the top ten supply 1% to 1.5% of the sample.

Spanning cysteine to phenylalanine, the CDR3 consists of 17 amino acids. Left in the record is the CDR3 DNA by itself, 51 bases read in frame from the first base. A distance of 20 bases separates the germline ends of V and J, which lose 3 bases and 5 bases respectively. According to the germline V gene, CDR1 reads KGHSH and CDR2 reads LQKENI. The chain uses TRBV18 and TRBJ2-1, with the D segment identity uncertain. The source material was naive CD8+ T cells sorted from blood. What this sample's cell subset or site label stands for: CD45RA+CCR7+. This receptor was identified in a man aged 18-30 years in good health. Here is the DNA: TGTGCCAGCTCACCGGGCGGCCCAAGTTATGAGCACAATGAGCAGTTCTTC. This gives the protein CASSPGGPSYEHNEQFF.